Below are 24 T cell receptor beta chains sequenced from a single sample in a study of OX40 agonist ivuxolimab in advanced cancers. Profiling relied on immunoSEQ multiplex PCR, and the TCRdb table lists in-frame clones only, not all of them. The data contain more than 50,000 clones, approximately 86% of them seen just once; the ten biggest clones take up around 2.2%. Sequenced material: CD4+ or CD8+ T cells sorted from blood, taken in a trial of the OX40 agonist ivuxolimab. The receptors stem from an adult with an advanced solid tumor such as melanoma, head and neck, liver or kidney cancer.

The chain combines TRBV5-8 with TRBJ1-5, with a weak D call TRBD1 (5 bases). CDR1 is SGHTS, CDR2 YDEGEE, per germline. V was pared by 0 bases and J by 5 bases, with 9 bases between. This CDR3 has 14 residues. CDR3 in amino acids: CASSLARDHQPQHF. The DNA of the CDR3 is TGTGCCAGCAGCTTGGCCAGGGATCATCAGCCCCAGCATTTT.

This chain uses TRBV4-1 with TRBJ2-5; a possible D gene is TRBD2 (6 bases). With 1 base removed from V and 5 bases from J, the gap between germline ends came to 20 bases. Germline V gene sequence: CDR1 MGHRA, CDR2 YSYEKL. CDR3 length: 17 amino acids. The CDR3 protein is CASSQVGPFGGWETQYF. The CDR3 DNA sequence: TGCGCCAGCAGCCAAGTCGGGCCCTTCGGGGGTTGGGAGACCCAGTACTTC.

The chain employs TRBV5-1 and TRBJ2-4; D call uncertain. Germline assignment: CDR1 SGHRS and CDR2 YFSETQ. V was clipped by 0 bases and J by 4 bases, with 8 bases between them. This CDR3 spans 14 amino acids. Written as DNA, the CDR3 is TGCGCCAGCAGCTTGGAGACTTTGAAAAACATTCAGTACTTC. Its protein product is CASSLETLKNIQYF.

The chain recombines TRBV27 with TRBJ2-7, with 11 bases matching TRBD2. Losses at the gene ends were 8 bases for V and 4 bases for J; bases not matched to a gene: 16. Germline CDR1 is MNHEY and CDR2 is SMNVEV (reference sequence). This CDR3 is built from 17 residues. The CDR3 sequence is CASWGVLTGTSGYEQYF. The DNA of the CDR3 is TGTGCCAGCTGGGGGGTTTTAACCGGGACTAGCGGATACGAGCAGTACTTC.

The V and J genes are TRBV6-4 and TRBJ2-2, with unresolved D. The CDR3 runs to 13 residues. Germline lookup yields CDR1 MRHNA and CDR2 SNTAGT. The V end was cut by 0 bases, the J end by 5 bases, with 4 bases between. CDR3 DNA: TGTGCCAGCAGTGACTCGAGTACCGGGGAGCTGTTTTTT. Its translation is CASSDSSTGELFF.

There are a few counts of this clone. The genes are TRBV28 and TRBJ2-7; possibly TRBD2 for D (7 bases). The CDR3 runs to 15 residues. Germline-derived CDR1 and CDR2 are MDHEN and SYDVKM. Trimming cost V 6 bases and J 0 bases, with 15 bases left between them. The CDR3, as DNA: TGTGCCAGCAGACGGGGGGACACCTACTCCTACGAGCAGTACTTC. It translates to CASRRGDTYSYEQYF.

CDR3 DNA: TGTGCCAGCTCACTACAGGGGGCGGTAGATAATTCACCCCTCCACTTT. This encodes CASSLQGAVDNSPLHF. This chain uses TRBV18 with TRBJ1-6; 9 bases map to TRBD1. With V trimmed by 4 bases and J by 5 bases, 6 bases remained unmatched. Germline lookup yields CDR1 KGHSH and CDR2 LQKENI. The CDR3 covers 16 residues.

The rearrangement joins TRBV28 to TRBJ1-1; 7 bases line up with TRBD1. Germline V CDR1 and CDR2: MDHEN, SYDVKM. The CDR3 runs 14 residues. V was pared by 5 bases and J by 1 base, with 4 bases of the junction left unmatched. CDR3 sequence reads: CASSKGAGNTEAFF. The CDR3 DNA reads TGTGCCAGCAGTAAGGGGGCGGGGAACACTGAAGCTTTCTTT.

This rearrangement joins TRBV19 to TRBJ2-1; 9 bases map to TRBD2. Germline trimming cut 6 bases from V and 0 bases from J; bases unmatched to any gene: 12. Looked up from germline, CDR1 is LNHDA and CDR2 is SQIVND (reference sequence). The CDR3 contains 18 residues. The CDR3 sequence: CASRLTSGGGSSYNEQFF. DNA for the CDR3: TGTGCCAGTAGGTTGACTAGCGGCGGAGGAAGCTCCTACAATGAGCAGTTCTTC. The full variable domain, with the rest looked up from reference TRBV19 and TRBJ2-1, is DGGITQSPKYLFRKEGQNVTLSCEQNLNHDAMYWYRQDPGQGLRLIYYSQIVNDFQKGDIAEGYSVSREKKESFPLTVTSAQKNPTAFYLCASRLTSGGGSSYNEQFFGPGTRLTVL.

The gene calls are TRBV9 and TRBJ2-2, with TRBD1 matching 9 bases. V shed 5 bases and J 4 bases; nucleotides not matched to a gene: 3. The CDR3 has 14 residues. Germline V gene sequence: CDR1 SGDLS, CDR2 YYNGEE. CDR3 in DNA: TGTGCCAGCAGGGGGGACAGGGCCACCGGGGAGCTGTTTTTT. It encodes CASRGDRATGELFF.

The CDR3 sequence: CASHVSTLAAFF. CDR3 DNA: TGTGCCAGCCATGTTTCGACGCTTGCAGCTTTCTTT. V gene TRBV6-1 combines with J gene TRBJ1-1; D remains ambiguous. Germline V gives CDR1 MNHNS, CDR2 SASEGT. This CDR3 has 12 amino acids. V lost 8 bases and J 10 bases, leaving 17 bases between the germline ends.

The V gene is TRBV4-2, the J gene TRBJ2-3; the match to TRBD2 covers 7 bases. CDR3 length: 15 amino acids. Per the germline V gene, CDR1 is LGHNA and CDR2 is YNFKEQ. V lost 0 bases to trimming and J lost 4 bases; unmatched junction nucleotides: 4. The CDR3 region is CASSQERERADTQYF. CDR3 coding DNA: TGTGCCAGCAGCCAAGAGCGGGAGCGTGCAGATACGCAGTATTTT.

The CDR3 loop is CASSESGRAVEQFF. The CDR3 DNA reads TGTGCCAGCAGTGAGAGCGGGAGGGCCGTTGAGCAGTTCTTC. This chain connects TRBV25-1 to TRBJ2-1, with TRBD2 matching over 10 bases. With 3 bases clipped from V and 9 bases from J, the junction kept 5 bases outside the gene matches. Germline loops: CDR1 MGHDK, CDR2 SYGVNS. The CDR3 is 14 residues long.

V is TRBV10-3 and J is TRBJ2-5; 7 nucleotides agree with TRBD1. After removal of 10 bases from V and 1 base from J, the junction contained 12 bases not matched to a gene. This CDR3 has 15 amino acids. CDR1 and CDR2 from the germline V gene are ENHRY and SYGVKD. CDR3 in DNA: TGTGCCACCACGACAGGGTCTTCCCTCCAAGAGACCCAGTACTTC. Protein product: CATTTGSSLQETQYF.

The chain employs TRBV5-8 and TRBJ1-4; 9 bases fit TRBD1. CDR1 is SGHTS, CDR2 YDEGEE, per germline. There are 15 residues in the CDR3. After removal of 4 bases from V and 6 bases from J, the junction contained 7 bases not matched to a gene. Here the CDR3 reads CASSVPRDRDEKLFF. CDR3 nucleotide sequence: TGTGCCAGCAGCGTACCTCGGGACAGGGATGAAAAACTGTTTTTT. The whole variable domain, filled in from reference TRBV5-8 and TRBJ1-4, reads EAGVTQSPTHLIKTRGQQATLRCSPISGHTSVYWYQQALGLGLQFLLWYDEGEERNRGNFPPRFSGRQFPNYSSELNVNALELEDSALYLCASSVPRDRDEKLFFGSGTQLSVL.

The chain employs TRBV30 and TRBJ1-5; D gene ambiguous. Trimming shortened V by 2 bases and J by 7 bases, and 12 bases separated the two germline ends. This CDR3 spans 13 amino acids. Germline assignment: CDR1 GTSNPN and CDR2 SVGIG (reference sequence). CDR3 coding DNA: TGTGCCTGGAGTCCCACCACAAAACAGCCCCAGCATTTT. This translates into CAWSPTTKQPQHF.

The chain is built from TRBV28 and TRBJ1-2; D remains unclear. Trimming left V 4 bases short and J 4 bases short, with 16 bases between. Germline CDR1 MDHEN, CDR2 SYDVKM. This CDR3 comprises 15 residues. This CDR3 is CASSSKPLGVYGYTF. Written as DNA, the CDR3 is TGTGCCAGCAGTTCGAAACCCCTCGGGGTCTATGGCTACACCTTC.

The chain recombines TRBV30 with TRBJ1-1; 7 bases match TRBD1. V shed 8 bases, J shed 6 bases, and the junction held 24 bases outside the gene matches. Germline CDR1 reads GTSNPN; CDR2 reads SVGIG (reference sequence). The CDR3 has 17 amino acids. The CDR3 protein is CASTPRRQGRGDAEAFF. The DNA for the CDR3 is TGTGCCAGTACGCCCCGGAGACAGGGACGAGGGGACGCTGAAGCTTTCTTT.

CDR3 in amino acids: CASSLPFDSRNEKLFF. The DNA for the CDR3 is TGTGCCAGCAGCCTGCCTTTCGACAGCCGTAATGAAAAACTGTTTTTT. V usage is TRBV5-8 and J usage is TRBJ1-4, with D maybe TRBD1 (5 bases). The germline V and J ends were trimmed by 4 bases and 4 bases, with 17 bases remaining between them. CDR1 and CDR2 from the germline V gene are SGHTS and YDEGEE. The CDR3 runs to 16 residues.

The table lists this clone with a count of one. This sequence joins TRBV28 and TRBJ2-7; D uncertain. The germline V gene has CDR1 MDHEN and CDR2 SYDVKM. CDR3 length: 15 amino acids. V lost 6 bases to trimming and J lost 3 bases, with 18 bases between them. The CDR3 loop is CASSPRAAIHYEQYF. Written as DNA, the CDR3 is TGTGCCAGCAGCCCGAGAGCCGCGATACACTACGAGCAGTACTTC.

The chain employs TRBV28 and TRBJ1-3; 12 bases fit TRBD1. CDR1 MDHEN and CDR2 SYDVKM come from the germline V gene. The CDR3 has 15 amino acids. Germline trimming cut 3 bases from V and 11 bases from J; bases unmatched to any gene: 8. This CDR3 reads CASSFADRDRGPIYF. The CDR3 nucleotides are TGTGCCAGCAGTTTTGCCGACCGGGACAGGGGGCCCATATATTTT.

V is TRBV4-3 and J is TRBJ2-7; the match to TRBD1 covers 8 bases. The germline V gene has CDR1 LGHNA and CDR2 YSLEER. J was trimmed by 3 bases and V by 6 bases; bases with no gene match: 16. The CDR3 runs to 17 residues. DNA of the CDR3: TGCGCCAGCAGTCCGGACAGGGTCGACTACTACTACTACGAGCAGTACTTC. As protein: CASSPDRVDYYYYEQYF.

The chain recombines TRBV2 with TRBJ1-4; perhaps TRBD1 as D (6 bases). The CDR3 contains 14 residues. The germline CDR1 and CDR2 sequences are SNHLY and FYNNEI. Trimming took off 6 bases at V and 8 bases at J, with 16 bases between the two ends. CDR3 protein: CASREYRESEKLFF. The DNA for the CDR3 is TGTGCCAGCAGGGAATACAGGGAGTCGGAAAAACTGTTTTTT.

Concerning this clone: Distinct nucleotide sequences in the sample also encode this CDR3. This CDR3 reads CASSSSPGSYEQYF. The CDR3 nucleotides read TGTGCCAGCAGCTCATCCCCCGGGAGTTACGAGCAGTACTTC. The rearrangement uses TRBV11-2 and TRBJ2-7; weak D call: TRBD2 (6 bases). The germline CDR1 and CDR2 sequences are SGHAT and FQNNGV. The CDR3 has 14 amino acids. V dropped 4 bases and J dropped 4 bases, with 14 bases sitting between them.